These 8 T cell receptor beta chains were all obtained from the same sample, sequenced in a study of blood T cell repertoires in COVID-19. Measured with immunoSEQ multiplex PCR; TCRdb has only the in-frame clones, and not every one. The table has 450,000 or so clones, roughly nine tenths seen once. The sequenced material came from peripheral blood. All receptors derive from a man aged 18 to 30 with COVID-19, enrolled during active disease.

This clone was recorded once. V usage is TRBV2 and J usage is TRBJ2-7, with 7 bases lining up with TRBD1. Germline CDR1 SNHLY, CDR2 FYNNEI. Unmatched junction bases numbered 5, after V lost 1 base and J lost 2 bases. CDR3 length: 15 amino acids. The CDR3 nucleotides read TGTGCCAGCAGTGAAGGCCGGGACAGAGCCTACGAGCAGTACTTC. Protein: CASSEGRDRAYEQYF.

V usage is TRBV7-6 and J usage is TRBJ2-5; the D is unclear. CDR1 is SGHVS and CDR2 is FNYEAQ in the germline V gene. This CDR3 is built from 13 residues. Trimming removed 5 bases from V and 5 bases from J, with 12 bases in between. This CDR3 reads CASSRQTRETQYF. The DNA of the CDR3 is TGTGCCAGCAGCCGCCAAACCAGGGAGACCCAGTACTTC.

The chain links TRBV5-5 to TRBJ2-7, with a weak D call TRBD1 (6 bases). The CDR3 has 14 residues. The germline V and J ends were trimmed by 4 bases and 3 bases, with 14 bases remaining between them. Germline assignment: CDR1 SGHKS and CDR2 YYEKEE (reference sequence). The CDR3 protein is CASSRQGTLYEQYF. The CDR3 DNA reads TGTGCCAGCAGCCGCCAGGGGACCCTCTACGAGCAGTACTTC.

This clone occurred once. The CDR3 nucleotides read TGTGCCAGCAGCTTGGGGGGTCAGGGGTCGGATGAGCAGTTCTTC. Translated: CASSLGGQGSDEQFF. The chain couples TRBV5-4 to TRBJ2-1; TRBD1 is a possible D gene (6 bases). This CDR3 has 15 residues. In germline, CDR1 is SGHNT, CDR2 YYREEE (reference sequence). V shed 0 bases and J shed 8 bases, with 15 bases lying between them. The whole variable domain, remainder taken from reference TRBV5-4 and TRBJ2-1, is ETGVTQSPTHLIKTRGQQVTLRCSSQSGHNTVSWYQQALGQGPQFIFQYYREEENGRGNFPPRFSGLQFPNYSSELNVNALELDDSALYLCASSLGGQGSDEQFFGPGTRLTVL.

Remarks on this clone: Mismatch with germline at one junction end may stem from a read error. The chain employs TRBV6-5 and TRBJ1-5; unclear D gene. The CDR3 length is 14 residues. Germline CDR1 reads MNHEY; CDR2 reads SVGAGI. The CDR3 reads CASRPANSNRPQHF. CDR3 nucleotides: TGTGCCAGCAGGCCTGCGAATAGCAATCGGCCCCAGCATTTT.

CDR3 protein: CASSTTGLAGETQYF. CDR3 sequence (DNA): TGCGCCAGCAGCACAACGGGACTAGCGGGGGAGACCCAGTACTTC. The V gene is TRBV5-1, the J gene TRBJ2-5; 13 positions agree with TRBD2. Losses at the gene ends were 4 bases for V and 5 bases for J; bases not matched to a gene: 5. The V gene's germline CDR1 is SGHRS and CDR2 YFSETQ. The CDR3 spans 15 residues. The complete variable domain, with remaining parts taken from reference TRBV5-1 and TRBJ2-5, reads KAGVTQTPRYLIKTRGQQVTLSCSPISGHRSVSWYQQTPGQGLQFLFEYFSETQRNKGNFPGRFSGRQFSNSRSEMNVSTLELGDSALYLCASSTTGLAGETQYFGPGTRLLVL.

The V gene is TRBV19, the J gene TRBJ1-1, with 9 bases identical to TRBD1. In germline, CDR1 is LNHDA, CDR2 SQIVND (reference sequence). Trimming cost V 5 bases and J 4 bases; bases outside gene matches: 8. The CDR3 extends over 15 amino acids. The CDR3 reads CASSATGTGSTEAFF. The DNA of the CDR3 is TGTGCCAGTAGTGCGACCGGGACAGGGTCCACTGAAGCTTTCTTT. The full variable domain, in which reference TRBV19 and TRBJ1-1 provide the parts outside the CDR3, is DGGITQSPKYLFRKEGQNVTLSCEQNLNHDAMYWYRQDPGQGLRLIYYSQIVNDFQKGDIAEGYSVSREKKESFPLTVTSAQKNPTAFYLCASSATGTGSTEAFFGQGTRLTVV.

This clone has a single count. The chain uses TRBV19 and TRBJ1-2, with D perhaps TRBD1 (5 bases). The CDR3 totals 13 residues. Trimming took 3 bases from V and 4 from J, leaving 9 bases between them. The germline gives CDR1 LNHDA, CDR2 SQIVND (reference sequence). The CDR3 DNA follows: TGTGCCAGTAGTATCACAGGTTTCTATGGCTACACCTTC. Amino acids: CASSITGFYGYTF.